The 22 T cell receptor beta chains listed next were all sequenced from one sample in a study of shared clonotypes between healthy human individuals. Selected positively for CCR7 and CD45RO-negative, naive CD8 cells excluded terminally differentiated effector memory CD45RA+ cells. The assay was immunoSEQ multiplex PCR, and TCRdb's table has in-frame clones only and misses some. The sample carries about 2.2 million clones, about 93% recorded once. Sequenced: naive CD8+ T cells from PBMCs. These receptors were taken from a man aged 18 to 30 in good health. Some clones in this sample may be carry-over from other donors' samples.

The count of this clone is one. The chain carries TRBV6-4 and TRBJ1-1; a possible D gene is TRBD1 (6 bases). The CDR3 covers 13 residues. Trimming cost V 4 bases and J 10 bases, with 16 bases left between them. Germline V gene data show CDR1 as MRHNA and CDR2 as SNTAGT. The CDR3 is CASSGDGGLPAFF. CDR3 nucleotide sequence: TGTGCCAGCAGTGGGGATGGGGGCCTGCCAGCTTTCTTT.

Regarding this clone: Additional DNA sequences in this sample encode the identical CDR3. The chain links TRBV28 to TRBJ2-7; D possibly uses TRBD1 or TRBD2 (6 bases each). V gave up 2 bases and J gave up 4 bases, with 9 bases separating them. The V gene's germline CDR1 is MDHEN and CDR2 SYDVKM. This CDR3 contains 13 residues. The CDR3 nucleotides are TGTGCCAGCAGTTTAGAAGGGGGGTACGAGCAGTACTTC. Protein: CASSLEGGYEQYF.

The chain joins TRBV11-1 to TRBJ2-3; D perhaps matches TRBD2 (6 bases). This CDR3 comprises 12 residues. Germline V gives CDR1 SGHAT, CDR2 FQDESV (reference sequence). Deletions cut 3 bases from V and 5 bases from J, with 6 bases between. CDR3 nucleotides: TGTGCCAGCAGCTTCGGGGGAGATACGCAGTATTTT. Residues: CASSFGGDTQYF.

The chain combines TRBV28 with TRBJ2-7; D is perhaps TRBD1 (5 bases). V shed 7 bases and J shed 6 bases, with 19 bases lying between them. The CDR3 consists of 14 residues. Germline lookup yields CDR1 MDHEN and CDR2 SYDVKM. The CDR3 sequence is CASTLVRACLEQYF. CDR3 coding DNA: TGTGCCAGCACCCTCGTCAGGGCCTGCCTCGAGCAGTACTTC.

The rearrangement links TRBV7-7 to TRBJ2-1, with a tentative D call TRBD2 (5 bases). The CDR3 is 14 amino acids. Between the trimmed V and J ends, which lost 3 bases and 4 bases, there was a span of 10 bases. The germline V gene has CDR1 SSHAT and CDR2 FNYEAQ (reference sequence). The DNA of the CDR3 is TGTGCCAGCAGCTTGAGAGAGGGATACAATGAGCAGTTCTTC. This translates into CASSLREGYNEQFF.

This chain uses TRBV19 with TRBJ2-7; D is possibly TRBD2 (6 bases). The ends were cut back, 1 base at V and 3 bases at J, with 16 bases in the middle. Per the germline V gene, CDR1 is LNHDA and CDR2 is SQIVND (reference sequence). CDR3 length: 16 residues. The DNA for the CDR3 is TGTGCCAGTAGTATAGTGGGGGGAGCTGCTTTCTACGAGCAGTACTTC. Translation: CASSIVGGAAFYEQYF. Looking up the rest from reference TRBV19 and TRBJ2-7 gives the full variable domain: DGGITQSPKYLFRKEGQNVTLSCEQNLNHDAMYWYRQDPGQGLRLIYYSQIVNDFQKGDIAEGYSVSREKKESFPLTVTSAQKNPTAFYLCASSIVGGAAFYEQYFGPGTRLTVT.

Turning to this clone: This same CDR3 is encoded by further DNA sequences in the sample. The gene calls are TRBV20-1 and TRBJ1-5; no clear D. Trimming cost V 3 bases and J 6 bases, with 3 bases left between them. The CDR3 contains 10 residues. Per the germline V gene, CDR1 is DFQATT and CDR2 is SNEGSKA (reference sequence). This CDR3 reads CSARGQPQHF. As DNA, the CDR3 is TGCAGTGCTAGGGGTCAGCCCCAGCATTTT.

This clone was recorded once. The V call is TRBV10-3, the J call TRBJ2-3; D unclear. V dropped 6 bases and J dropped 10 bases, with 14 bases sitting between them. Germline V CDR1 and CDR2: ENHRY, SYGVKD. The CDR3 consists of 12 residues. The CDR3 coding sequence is TGTGCCATCAGGGGTTTTGGGGAATCGCAGTATTTT. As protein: CAIRGFGESQYF.

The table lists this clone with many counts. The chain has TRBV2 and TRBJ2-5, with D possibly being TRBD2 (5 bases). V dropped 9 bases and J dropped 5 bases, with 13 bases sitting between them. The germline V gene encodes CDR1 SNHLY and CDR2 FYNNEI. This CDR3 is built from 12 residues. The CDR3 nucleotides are TGTGCCAGTTTTGAGAGGGTTGAGACCCAGTACTTC. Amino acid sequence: CASFERVETQYF.

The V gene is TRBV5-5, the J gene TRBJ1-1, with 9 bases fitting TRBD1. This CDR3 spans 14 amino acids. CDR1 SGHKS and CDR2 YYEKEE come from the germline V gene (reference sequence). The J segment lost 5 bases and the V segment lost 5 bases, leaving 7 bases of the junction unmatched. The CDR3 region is CASSTTGGGTEAFF. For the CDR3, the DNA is TGTGCCAGCAGTACGACAGGGGGTGGAACTGAAGCTTTCTTT.

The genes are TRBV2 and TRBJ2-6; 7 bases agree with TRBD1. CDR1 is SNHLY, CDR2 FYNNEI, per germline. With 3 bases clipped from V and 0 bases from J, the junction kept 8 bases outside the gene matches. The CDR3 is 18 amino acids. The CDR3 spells CASSEMTGMRSGANVLTF. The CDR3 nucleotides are TGTGCCAGCAGTGAGATGACAGGGATGCGCTCTGGGGCCAACGTCCTGACTTTC.

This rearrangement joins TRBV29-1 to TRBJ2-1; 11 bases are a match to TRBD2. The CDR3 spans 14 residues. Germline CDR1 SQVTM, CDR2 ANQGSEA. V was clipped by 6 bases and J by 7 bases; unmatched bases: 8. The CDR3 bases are TGCAGCGTGAGTCTAGCGGGAGGCTGGAATGAGCAGTTCTTC. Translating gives CSVSLAGGWNEQFF.

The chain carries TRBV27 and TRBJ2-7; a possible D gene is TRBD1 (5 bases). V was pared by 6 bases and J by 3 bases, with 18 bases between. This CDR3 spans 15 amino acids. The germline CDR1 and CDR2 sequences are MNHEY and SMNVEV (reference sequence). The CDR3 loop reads CASSLRGRDVYEQYF. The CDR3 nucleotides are TGTGCCAGCAGCCTACGCGGCAGGGATGTCTACGAGCAGTACTTC.

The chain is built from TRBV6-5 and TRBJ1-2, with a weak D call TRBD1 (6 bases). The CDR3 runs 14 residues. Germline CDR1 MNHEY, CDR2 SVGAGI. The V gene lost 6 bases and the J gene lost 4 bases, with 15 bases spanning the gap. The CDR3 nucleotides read TGTGCCAGCAGCTCTACGCGGACAGTCTATGGCTACACCTTC. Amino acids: CASSSTRTVYGYTF.

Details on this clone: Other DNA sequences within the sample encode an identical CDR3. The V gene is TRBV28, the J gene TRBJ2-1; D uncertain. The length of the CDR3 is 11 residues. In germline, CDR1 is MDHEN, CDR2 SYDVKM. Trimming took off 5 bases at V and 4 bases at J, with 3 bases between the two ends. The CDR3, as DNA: TGTGCCAGCAGTCTATACAATGAGCAGTTCTTC. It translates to CASSLYNEQFF.

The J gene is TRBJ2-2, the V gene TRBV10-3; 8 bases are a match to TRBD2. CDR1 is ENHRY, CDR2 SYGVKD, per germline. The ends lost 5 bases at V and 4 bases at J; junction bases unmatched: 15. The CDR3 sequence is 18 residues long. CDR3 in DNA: TGTGCCATCAGTTTTTCCCCGGGACTAGGACATAGCACCGGGGAGCTGTTTTTT. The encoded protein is CAISFSPGLGHSTGELFF.

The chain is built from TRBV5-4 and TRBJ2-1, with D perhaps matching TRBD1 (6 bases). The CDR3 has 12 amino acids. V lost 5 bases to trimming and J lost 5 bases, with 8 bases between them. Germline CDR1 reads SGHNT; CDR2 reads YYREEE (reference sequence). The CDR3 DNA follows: TGTGCCAGCAGTTCAGGGGACAATGAGCAGTTCTTC. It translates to CASSSGDNEQFF.

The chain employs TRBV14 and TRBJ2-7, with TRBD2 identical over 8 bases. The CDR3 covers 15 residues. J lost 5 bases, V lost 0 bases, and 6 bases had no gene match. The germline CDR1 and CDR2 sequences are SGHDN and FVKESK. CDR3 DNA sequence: TGTGCCAGCAGCCAAGAAGTCCAGCGGGAGCACGAGCAGTACTTC. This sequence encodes CASSQEVQREHEQYF.

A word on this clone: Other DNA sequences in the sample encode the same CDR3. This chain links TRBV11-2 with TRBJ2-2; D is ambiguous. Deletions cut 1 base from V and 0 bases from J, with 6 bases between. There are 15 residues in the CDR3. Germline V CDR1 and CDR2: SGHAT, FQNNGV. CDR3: CASSLAGPNTGELFF. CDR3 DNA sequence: TGTGCCAGCAGCTTAGCAGGTCCGAACACCGGGGAGCTGTTTTTT. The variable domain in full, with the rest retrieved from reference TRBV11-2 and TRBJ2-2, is EAGVAQSPRYKIIEKRQSVAFWCNPISGHATLYWYQQILGQGPKLLIQFQNNGVVDDSQLPKDRFSAERLKGVDSTLKIQPAKLEDSAVYLCASSLAGPNTGELFFGEGSRLTVL.

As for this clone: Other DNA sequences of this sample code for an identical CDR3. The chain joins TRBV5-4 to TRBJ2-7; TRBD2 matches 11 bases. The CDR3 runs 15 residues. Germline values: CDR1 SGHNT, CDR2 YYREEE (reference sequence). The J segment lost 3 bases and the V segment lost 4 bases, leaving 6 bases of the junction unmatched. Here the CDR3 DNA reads TGTGCCAGCAGCCTCGGGACTAGCGGATACTACGAGCAGTACTTC. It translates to CASSLGTSGYYEQYF.

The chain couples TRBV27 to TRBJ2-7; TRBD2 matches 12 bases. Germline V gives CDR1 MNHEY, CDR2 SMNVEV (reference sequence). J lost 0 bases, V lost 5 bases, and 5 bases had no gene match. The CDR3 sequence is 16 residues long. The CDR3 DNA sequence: TGTGCCAGCAGTCCACAACTAGCGGGGGGCTCCTACGAGCAGTACTTC. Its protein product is CASSPQLAGGSYEQYF.

CDR3 in amino acids: CASSPGQSTDTQYF. CDR3 DNA: TGCGCCAGCAGCCCGGGACAGAGCACAGATACGCAGTATTTT. The chain couples TRBV5-1 to TRBJ2-3; TRBD1 matches 7 bases. Per the germline V gene, CDR1 is SGHRS and CDR2 is YFSETQ. This CDR3 has 14 residues. Trimming removed 4 bases from V and 0 bases from J; junction bases left unmatched: 2. Filled out from reference TRBV5-1 and TRBJ2-3, the complete variable domain reads KAGVTQTPRYLIKTRGQQVTLSCSPISGHRSVSWYQQTPGQGLQFLFEYFSETQRNKGNFPGRFSGRQFSNSRSEMNVSTLELGDSALYLCASSPGQSTDTQYFGPGTRLTVL.